Shown below are 14 T cell receptor beta chains from a single sample sequenced in a study of OX40 agonist ivuxolimab in advanced cancers. The table came from immunoSEQ multiplex PCR; TCRdb's copy has only in-frame clones and leaves some out. The data hold about 96,000 clones, with 90% observed a single time. This specimen was CD4+ or CD8+ T cells sorted from blood, taken in a trial of the OX40 agonist ivuxolimab. The receptor set was obtained from an adult with an advanced solid tumor such as melanoma, head and neck, liver or kidney cancer.

CDR3 bases: TGTGCCAGCTCACCGCGACAGGTCCTAAACACTGAAGCTTTCTTT. As protein: CASSPRQVLNTEAFF. The chain carries TRBV18 and TRBJ1-1; maybe TRBD1 (6 bases). V was clipped by 3 bases and J by 2 bases, with 13 bases between them. Germline V gene data show CDR1 as KGHSH and CDR2 as LQKENI. This CDR3 comprises 15 residues. Full variable domain (remainder filled in from reference TRBV18 and TRBJ1-1): NAGVMQNPRHLVRRRGQEARLRCSPMKGHSHVYWYRQLPEEGLKFMVYLQKENIIDESGMPKERFSAEFPKEGPSILRIQQVVRGDSAAYFCASSPRQVLNTEAFFGQGTRLTVV.

V gene TRBV5-1 combines with J gene TRBJ2-7, with D possibly being TRBD1 or TRBD2 (5 bases each). This CDR3 has 16 amino acids. Per germline, CDR1 SGHRS and CDR2 YFSETQ. Trimming removed 4 bases from V and 5 bases from J, with 22 bases in between. The CDR3 coding sequence is TGCGCCAGCAGCCCCCTGAGGGGTCAGGCCTCGGACGAGCAGTACTTC. Amino acids: CASSPLRGQASDEQYF.

The chain combines TRBV6-5 with TRBJ1-1; no definite D call. V was pared by 6 bases and J by 4 bases, with 15 bases between. Germline V lookup: CDR1 MNHEY, CDR2 SVGAGI. The CDR3 spans 14 residues. The CDR3 here is CASRRTSSATEAFF. CDR3 in DNA: TGTGCCAGCAGAAGGACGTCTTCGGCCACTGAAGCTTTCTTT.

The genes are TRBV7-9 and TRBJ2-7, with D possibly being TRBD2 (6 bases). The CDR3 covers 14 residues. Germline CDR1 SEHNR, CDR2 FQNEAQ (reference sequence). V lost 1 base to trimming and J lost 2 bases, with 9 bases between them. The chain's CDR3 is CASSLVGEAYEQYF. CDR3 nucleotide sequence: TGTGCCAGCAGCTTAGTTGGGGAGGCCTACGAGCAGTACTTC.

The V and J genes are TRBV5-6 and TRBJ2-3; D may be TRBD2 (6 bases). This CDR3 region has 13 residues. Trimming left V 6 bases short and J 4 bases short, with 12 bases between. Germline CDR1 is SGHDT and CDR2 is YYEEEE. Written as DNA, the CDR3 is TGTGCCAGCAATGGCGGGACGGCAGATACGCAGTATTTT. Protein product: CASNGGTADTQYF.

The V call is TRBV6-5, the J call TRBJ1-4, with a possible D match to TRBD1 (5 bases). Germline V gene lookup returns CDR1 MNHEY and CDR2 SVGAGI. The V gene lost 5 bases and the J gene lost 8 bases, with 12 bases spanning the gap. The CDR3 extends over 13 amino acids. The CDR3 sequence: CASSRDWREKLFF. In DNA form, the CDR3 reads TGTGCCAGCAGTCGGGACTGGCGAGAAAAACTGTTTTTT.

The CDR3 is CASSENSWETQYF. The CDR3 DNA sequence: TGTGCCAGCAGTGAAAACTCCTGGGAGACCCAGTACTTC. The rearrangement joins TRBV2 to TRBJ2-5; the D is unclear. The CDR3 contains 13 residues. Trimming took 2 bases from V and 5 from J, leaving 9 bases between them. Germline V gene lookup returns CDR1 SNHLY and CDR2 FYNNEI.

The chain recombines TRBV7-3 with TRBJ2-2, with 15 bases identical to TRBD2. Germline V CDR1 and CDR2: SGHTA, FQGTGA. With V trimmed by 0 bases and J by 6 bases, 5 bases remained unmatched. The CDR3 extends over 18 amino acids. CDR3 region: CASSLTRTSGRASGELFF. CDR3 in DNA: TGTGCCAGCAGCTTAACACGGACTAGCGGGAGGGCCTCCGGGGAGCTGTTTTTT. Full variable domain (outside the CDR3, taken from reference TRBV7-3 and TRBJ2-2): GAGVSQTPSNKVTEKGKYVELRCDPISGHTALYWYRQSLGQGPEFLIYFQGTGAADDSGLPNDRFFAVRPEGSVSTLKIQRTERGDSAVYLCASSLTRTSGRASGELFFGEGSRLTVL.

The chain recombines TRBV7-8 with TRBJ2-3; D call uncertain. V was cut by 1 base and J by 2 bases, with 10 bases left in between. The CDR3 is 15 amino acids. Germline V gene lookup returns CDR1 SGHVS and CDR2 FQNEAQ. The CDR3 DNA reads as TGTGCCAGCAGCTTAGGGAGAGGAATCACAGATACGCAGTATTTT. It translates to CASSLGRGITDTQYF.

This clone was seen only once. The chain uses TRBV25-1 and TRBJ1-4; D remains ambiguous. Germline V gene sequence: CDR1 MGHDK, CDR2 SYGVNS. The CDR3 totals 15 residues. Trimming pared 0 bases from V and 4 bases from J, leaving 9 bases between. CDR3 in amino acids: CASSEYLASNEKLFF. CDR3 sequence (DNA): TGTGCCAGCAGTGAATATCTCGCCAGTAATGAAAAACTGTTTTTT.

In DNA form, the CDR3 reads TGCGCCAGCAGCTTGTGGGGGGGCTCGAATCAGCCCCAGCATTTT. This translates into CASSLWGGSNQPQHF. The chain carries TRBV5-1 and TRBJ1-5; D is possibly TRBD1 (6 bases). Germline V gene sequence: CDR1 SGHRS, CDR2 YFSETQ. CDR3 length equals 15 residues. V was trimmed by 1 base and J by 4 bases, leaving 12 bases between them.

This rearrangement joins TRBV7-8 to TRBJ2-5, with 12 bases identical to TRBD2. Germline V gene sequence: CDR1 SGHVS, CDR2 FQNEAQ. This CDR3 has 19 amino acids. V lost 6 bases and J lost 5; bases outside the gene matches: 19. CDR3 nucleotide sequence: TGTGCCAGCAGACTCTTGCCCCTCCGTCGACTAGCGGGAGAGGAGACCCAGTACTTC. Translation gives CASRLLPLRRLAGEETQYF. The full variable domain, in which reference TRBV7-8 and TRBJ2-5 provide the parts outside the CDR3, is GAGVSQSPRYKVAKRGQDVALRCDPISGHVSLFWYQQALGQGPEFLTYFQNEAQLDKSGLPSDRFFAERPEGSVSTLKIQRTQQEDSAVYLCASRLLPLRRLAGEETQYFGPGTRLLVL.

V gene TRBV7-6 combines with J gene TRBJ2-1, with D unresolved. V was pared by 3 bases and J by 9 bases, with 6 bases between. CDR1 SGHVS and CDR2 FNYEAQ come from the germline V gene. CDR3 length equals 11 residues. DNA for the CDR3: TGTGCCAGCAGCTTGTACGGTGAGCAGTTCTTC. Protein product: CASSLYGEQFF.

The V call is TRBV19, the J call TRBJ1-2, with a weak D call TRBD1 (5 bases). V shed 5 bases and J shed 5 bases, with 15 bases lying between them. CDR1 is LNHDA, CDR2 SQIVND, per germline (reference sequence). This CDR3 contains 14 residues. DNA for the CDR3: TGTGCCAGTAGTCCACAGGCTTTAGGGTATGGCTACACCTTC. Protein: CASSPQALGYGYTF. Full variable domain (missing parts from reference TRBV19 and TRBJ1-2): DGGITQSPKYLFRKEGQNVTLSCEQNLNHDAMYWYRQDPGQGLRLIYYSQIVNDFQKGDIAEGYSVSREKKESFPLTVTSAQKNPTAFYLCASSPQALGYGYTFGSGTRLTVV.